This entry describes one TCR beta chain. V was shortened by 4 bases and J by 7 bases, with 9 bases between the two germline ends. The CDR3 extends over 11 amino acids. Looked up from germline, CDR1 is DFQATT and CDR2 is SNEGSKA (reference sequence). The sample belongs to a study of T cell changes during pregnancy in multiple sclerosis. Sequenced by immunoSEQ multiplex PCR; TCRdb stores in-frame clones only, minus some. The sample holds 70,000 to 75,000 clones; about 92% are singletons and the top ten take less than 2.5%. The clonotype originates from a female donor with multiple sclerosis, enrolled in a pregnancy study. The sequences come from peripheral blood, collected before pregnancy. J is TRBJ2-3 and V is TRBV20-1; a weak D match, TRBD1 (6 bases). This CDR3 is CSATGENTQYF. The CDR3 DNA sequence: TGCAGTGCTACAGGGGAGAATACGCAGTATTTT.